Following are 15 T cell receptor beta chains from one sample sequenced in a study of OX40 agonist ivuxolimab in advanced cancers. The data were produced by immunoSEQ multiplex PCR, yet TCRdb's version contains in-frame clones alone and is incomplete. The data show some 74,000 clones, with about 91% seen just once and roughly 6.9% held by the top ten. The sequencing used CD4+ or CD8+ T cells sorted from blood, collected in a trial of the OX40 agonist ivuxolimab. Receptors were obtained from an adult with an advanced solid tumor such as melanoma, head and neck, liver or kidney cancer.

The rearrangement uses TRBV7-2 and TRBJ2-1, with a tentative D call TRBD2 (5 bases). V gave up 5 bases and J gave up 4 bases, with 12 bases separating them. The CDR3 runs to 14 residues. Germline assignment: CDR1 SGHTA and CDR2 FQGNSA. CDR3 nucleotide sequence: TGTGCCAGCAGCAGAGAGCGGCTATACAATGAGCAGTTCTTC. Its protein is CASSRERLYNEQFF.

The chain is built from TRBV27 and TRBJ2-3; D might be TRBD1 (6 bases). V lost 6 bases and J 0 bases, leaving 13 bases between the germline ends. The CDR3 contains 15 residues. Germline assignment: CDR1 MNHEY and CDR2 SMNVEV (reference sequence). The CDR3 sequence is CASRFTQGSTDTQYF. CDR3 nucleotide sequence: TGTGCCAGCAGGTTCACTCAGGGGAGCACAGATACGCAGTATTTT.

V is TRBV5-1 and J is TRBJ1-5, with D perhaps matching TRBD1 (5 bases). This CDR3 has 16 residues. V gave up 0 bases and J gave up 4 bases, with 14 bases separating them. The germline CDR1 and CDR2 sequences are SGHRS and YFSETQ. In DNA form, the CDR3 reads TGCGCCAGCAGCTTGGAGGGGTTTTCTGGGAATCAGCCCCAGCATTTT. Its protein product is CASSLEGFSGNQPQHF.

CDR3: CASSELGSAREGWETQYF. CDR3 coding DNA: TGCGCCAGCAGTGAATTGGGCAGCGCGAGGGAAGGGTGGGAGACCCAGTACTTC. This chain uses TRBV10-1 with TRBJ2-5; TRBD2 is a possible D gene (5 bases). Germline CDR1 WNHNN, CDR2 SYGVQD (reference sequence). Trimming removed 3 bases from V and 5 bases from J, with 25 bases in between. CDR3 length: 18 amino acids.

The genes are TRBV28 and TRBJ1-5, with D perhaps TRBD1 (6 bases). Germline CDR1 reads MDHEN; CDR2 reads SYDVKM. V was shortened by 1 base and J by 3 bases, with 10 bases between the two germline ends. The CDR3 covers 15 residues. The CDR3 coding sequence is TGTGCCAGCAGTTTATCACAGGGCCCCAATCAGCCCCAGCATTTT. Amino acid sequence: CASSLSQGPNQPQHF.

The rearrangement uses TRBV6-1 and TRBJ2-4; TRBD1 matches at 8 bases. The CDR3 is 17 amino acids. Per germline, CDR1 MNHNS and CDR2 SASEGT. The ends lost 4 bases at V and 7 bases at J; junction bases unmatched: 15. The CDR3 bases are TGTGCCAGCAGTGCAACCAGTAACGCAGGGGGCCTGAACATTCAGTACTTC. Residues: CASSATSNAGGLNIQYF.

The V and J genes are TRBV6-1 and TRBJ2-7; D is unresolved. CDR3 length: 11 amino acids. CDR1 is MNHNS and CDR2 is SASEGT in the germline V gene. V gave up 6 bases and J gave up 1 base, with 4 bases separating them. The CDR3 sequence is CASSPSYEQYF. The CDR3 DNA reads TGTGCCAGCAGCCCTTCCTACGAGCAGTACTTC.

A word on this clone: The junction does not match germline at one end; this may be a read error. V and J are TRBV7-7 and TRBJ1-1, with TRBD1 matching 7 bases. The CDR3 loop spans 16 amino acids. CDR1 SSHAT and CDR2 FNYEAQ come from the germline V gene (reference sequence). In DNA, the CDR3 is TGTGCTAGCAGCCTGCGAACAGGGGATTCGGACACTGAAGCTTTCTTT. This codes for CASSLRTGDSDTEAFF.

The CDR3 DNA reads as TGTGCCAGCAGCACTGGACTTGCAGATACGCAGTATTTT. This gives the protein CASSTGLADTQYF. The chain links TRBV7-9 to TRBJ2-3; D is possibly TRBD2 (5 bases). CDR3 size: 13 residues. Germline V gives CDR1 SEHNR, CDR2 FQNEAQ (reference sequence). The V gene lost 5 bases and the J gene lost 4 bases, with 10 bases spanning the gap.

CDR3 DNA: TGTGCCAGCAGCTTATCTTACAGGGAGACCCAGTACTTC. Protein product: CASSLSYRETQYF. V gene TRBV11-3 combines with J gene TRBJ2-5; tentative D call: TRBD1 (5 bases). The germline gives CDR1 SGHNT, CDR2 YENEEA. CDR3 length: 13 amino acids. The ends were cut back, 2 bases at V and 5 bases at J, with 9 bases in the middle.

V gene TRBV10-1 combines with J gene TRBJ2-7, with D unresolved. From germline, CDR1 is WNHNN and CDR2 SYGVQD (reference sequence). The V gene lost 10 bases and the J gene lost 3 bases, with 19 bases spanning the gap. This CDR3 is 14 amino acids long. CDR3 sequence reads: CATETDANIYEQYF. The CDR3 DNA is TGCGCCACTGAGACCGACGCTAATATCTACGAGCAGTACTTC.

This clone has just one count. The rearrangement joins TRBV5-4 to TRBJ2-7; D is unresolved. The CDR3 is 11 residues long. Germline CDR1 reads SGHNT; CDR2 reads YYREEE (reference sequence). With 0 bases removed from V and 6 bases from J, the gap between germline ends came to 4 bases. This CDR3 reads CASSLVGEQYF. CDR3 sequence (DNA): TGTGCCAGCAGCTTGGTCGGCGAGCAGTACTTC.

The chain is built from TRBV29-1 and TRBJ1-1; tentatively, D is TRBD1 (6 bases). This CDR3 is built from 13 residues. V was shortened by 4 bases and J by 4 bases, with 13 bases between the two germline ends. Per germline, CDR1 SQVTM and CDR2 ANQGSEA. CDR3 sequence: CSVVGTIGTEAFF. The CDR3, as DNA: TGCAGCGTTGTAGGGACAATAGGCACTGAAGCTTTCTTT.

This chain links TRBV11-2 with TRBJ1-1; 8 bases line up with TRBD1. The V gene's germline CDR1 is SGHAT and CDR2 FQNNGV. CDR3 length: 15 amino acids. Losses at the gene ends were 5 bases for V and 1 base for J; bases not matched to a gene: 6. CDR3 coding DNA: TGTGCCAGCAGCGCCATAGACAGGGGGAACACTGAAGCTTTCTTT. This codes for CASSAIDRGNTEAFF.

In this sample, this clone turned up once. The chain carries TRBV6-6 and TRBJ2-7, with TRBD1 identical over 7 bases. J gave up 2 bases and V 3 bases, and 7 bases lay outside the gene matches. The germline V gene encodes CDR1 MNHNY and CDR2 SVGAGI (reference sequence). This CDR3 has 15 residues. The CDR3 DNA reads TGTGCCAGCAGTTATTCGACAGGGCGCCCCTACGAGCAGTACTTC. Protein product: CASSYSTGRPYEQYF.